This TCR beta chain was sequenced during a study of tumor-infiltrating lymphocytes in primary liver carcinoma. Turning to the study itself: The patient group consisted of men and women aged 30 to 69 years. Tumor stage was T1-T3 N0M0, and tumor size was about 4 to 11 cm across.

A primer in the constant region served to generate TCR beta cDNA from about 470 ng of total RNA. A slightly modified ARM-PCR protocol with three nested multiplex PCR rounds produced these TCR beta libraries. It was with TRBV1-TRBV30 forward primers and a C-beta reverse primer that the first two PCR rounds were run, at about 10 cycles each. TCRdb re-derived calls from the multiplex PCR reads in MiXCR, one entry per CDR3 protein. Of around 170,000 distinct CDR3 sequences listed, about 55% are singletons. The authors took blood RNA from unsorted whole blood and also extracted germline DNA. The sample holds one count of this clonotype. Its antigen is unknown. Its ends do not fully match the called genes, so a read error is possible. Germline assignment: CDR1 LGHNA and CDR2 YNFKEQ. The CDR3 covers 14 residues. Whole-study results and caveats: Bulk unsorted material prevented CD4+ and CD8+ repertoire comparison. Tumor-blood pairs (like tumor-adjacent pairs) overlapped less than tumor region pairs did.

V is TRBV4-2 and J is TRBJ1-4; unclear D gene. The sequence was collected from a man in his forties with primary liver carcinoma and hepatitis B virus infection. The sample was peripheral blood. DNA of the CDR3: TGTGTCAGCAGCCAAGAAAGGCACCAGGAAAAACTGTTTTTT. Amino acid sequence: CVSSQERHQEKLFF.